Below, one TCR beta chain is given with its context. J lost 4 bases, V lost 5 bases, and 14 bases had no gene match. CDR1 SGHNT and CDR2 YENEEA come from the germline V gene. The CDR3 contains 17 residues. Across roughly 25 US areas, participants ranged in age from 18 to 89 years. Participant-given clinical history determined each cohort assignment. Resolution of symptoms, clearance, or two negative PCRs was present in recovered Cohort 3 donors. These data come from a study of blood T cell repertoires in COVID-19. Study details: Sites across the United States, Italy and Spain contributed samples from acute and convalescent COVID-19.

Only in-frame clones appear in the TCRdb table, and some are missing; sequencing was by immunoSEQ multiplex PCR. Here the sample spans about 370,000 clones, roughly nine tenths being singletons. This chain uses TRBV11-3 with TRBJ1-1, with TRBD1 matching over 9 bases. The sample comprised PBMCs or T cells enriched from blood (not recorded which). The receptor's source is a man between 18 and 29 years old who had recovered from COVID-19. CDR3 DNA sequence: TGTGCCAGCAGCGCGGGGACAGGGAAAGGCTCGGGCACTGAAGCTTTCTTT. Its protein is CASSAGTGKGSGTEAFF.